This T cell receptor (beta chain) was retrieved from a study of shared clonotypes between healthy human individuals (dated by TCRdb to between 2020 and 2021). Background on the whole study: The cohort included a few men and a couple of women between 18 and 49 years of age. To estimate repertoire size and how much clonotypes are shared between individuals, the study performed deep sequencing of blood TCR repertoires from roughly five healthy adults. To increase sequencing depth and limit assay-specific biases, different laboratories used diverse techniques to prepare libraries and sequence TCR repertoires. Between about 0.94 and 8.9 billion PBMCs per donor were obtained by leukapheresis. The research as a whole found: Sampling was limited to blood, and TCR repertoires in tissue likely differ from TCR repertoires in blood. The genetic and exposure-history diversity represented was limited by the small number of donors. Pairwise subsampling led to the expectation that sequencing depth would affect the degree of clonotype sharing among donors.

Donors were healthy HIV-negative adults with no recently reported acute infections or vaccinations. Every donor was a Caucasian adult living in Nashville, Tennessee, USA. For unsorted samples, 80 million to 100 million PBMCs were counted, and genomic DNA was extracted using the QIAamp DNA Blood Mini kit. After blood collection by leukapheresis, PBMCs were isolated using Ficoll-Histopaque density gradient centrifugation and then cryopreserved in the vapor phase of liquid nitrogen. TCR CDR3 regions were amplified from genomic DNA by multiplex PCR using the deep immunoSEQ assay. Extracted genomic DNA from each cell subset was spread evenly across all wells of several immunoSEQ 96-well plates, with each plate serving as a replicate. For unsorted PBMC, each replicate PCR was loaded with about 300 ng genomic DNA, equivalent to tens of thousands of T cell genomes. Ten immunoSEQ deep assay plates were used to sequence the unsorted PBMC genomic DNA. Purified libraries were measured with a Qubit 3.0 fluorometer, size-checked on a Bioanalyzer 2100, and measured again with the KAPA Library Quantification kit. Each immunoSEQ 96-well plate was sequenced on its own single-read 150-cycle Illumina NextSeq 550 flow cell. Per the original workflow: Because the immunoSEQ output held only junctional sequences and lacked quality scores, the filtering could not match the filtering applied to full-length reads. Sequences were annotated with PyIR, a Python wrapper for IgBLAST v1.9, using IMGT germline references to assign V/J genes and CDR3. Reads with weak V/J assignments (E-value above 1e-6), missing CDR3, stop codons, out-of-frame junctions, or ambiguous translated residues were removed. V3J clonotypes were defined as sequences sharing the same inferred V gene, J gene, and CDR3 amino acid sequence. Percentage overlap between repertoires was computed as shared unique clonotypes divided by the size of the smaller repertoire. RTK rarefaction, the Chao1 estimator, and Recon v2.1 estimates of unobserved clonotypes were used to assess repertoire richness. TCRdb took this table from immuneACCESS and kept in-frame rearrangements with V and J called. Such tables lack part of the clones; where checked against another copy, unresolved V genes explain under half of the gap, and the rest is unexplained. The V and J calls and clone size were taken over from that table, and D and trimming were inferred from the DNA. This sample gives fewer than 550,000 clones in total; roughly 79% of them show up just once. Of the sample, around 13% falls within the top ten clones.

This clone was observed a single time. It lacks a known antigen. Nothing much larger sits one base from this clone, and base qualities are not available. Spanning cysteine to phenylalanine, the CDR3 consists of 15 amino acids. The retained sequence is limited to the CDR3, 45 bases, with the frame set at the first base. CDR1 is given as MDHEN and CDR2 as SYDVKM, both from the germline V gene. The V end loses 8 bases and the J end loses 3 bases, and a stretch of 17 bases separates them. Material: PBMCs. This TCR was recovered from a middle-aged woman in good health. Some clones in this sample may be carry-over from other donors' samples. The chain links TRBV28 with TRBJ1-5, with no reliable assignment of the D segment. The sequence in DNA is TGTGCCAGCTCCCCCCCTGGGTCAGACAATCAGCCCCAGCATTTT. This gives the protein CASSPPGSDNQPQHF.